One T cell receptor (beta chain) is described in this entry. This clonotype was seen at least ten times. It lacks a known antigen. One base away there is no much larger clone; base qualities are not given. For a library built for alpha chains, this beta chain is a stray read; little rests on its size. CDR1 and CDR2, per the germline V gene (reference sequence), are SGHNT and YYREEE. The CDR3 numbers 13 residues from cysteine through phenylalanine. Of the read, only the CDR3 DNA is kept; its 39 bases are in frame from base 1. Between the V and J ends, shortened by 0 bases and 3 bases respectively, the junction contains 6 bases. The data were obtained in a study of spatial heterogeneity in lung cancer (dated by TCRdb to between 2017 and 2020). About the full investigation: Beta-chain transcripts were consistently detected in greater numbers than alpha-chain transcripts, which likely reflected higher beta-chain transcript abundance. At surgery, around 200 tumor regions, around 68 matched nontumor lung samples and 56 PBMC samples were TCR-sequenced for both alpha and beta chains. In non-small cell lung cancer, the study quantitatively compared TCR alpha and beta repertoires across several tumor regions, matched nontumor lung, and blood. TCR repertoire features were related to nonsynonymous mutation counts determined by whole-exome sequencing of tumor tissue. In the raw uncorrected reads, each unique combination of TCR and UMI appeared more than ten times on average.

According to the study, the label for this sample's time point signals: sample taken at primary tumor resection. For TCR sequencing, whole RNA was extracted from tumor and nontumor lung tissue, or from cryopreserved PBMC samples, and no cell sorting was done. The donors were 70 or so patients from the lung TRACERx cohort who had early-stage, untreated non-small cell lung cancer. Only patients for whom sufficient RNA was available from at least two tumor regions were selected for TCR sequencing. Before being selected, tumor and adjacent nontumor lung specimens were reviewed by a lung pathologist. Libraries were constructed by 5' RACE. TCRdb records NextSeq 500 as the sequencer. The TCR library protocol attached a unique molecular identifier to each TCR cDNA molecule to allow correction of PCR and sequencing errors. In the paper's pipeline: TCR identification, UMI-based error correction and CDR3 extraction were performed with Decombinator tools. TCRs above a frequency of 2 per 1,000, corresponding to the top 1% of the tumor frequency distribution, were defined as expanded. Renyi diversity was calculated using the R vegan package after each repertoire was subsampled 100 times to 5,000 TCRs. CDR3 similarity networks were built from amino acid triplet string-kernel similarity, with CDR3s being connected when pairwise similarity was above 0.82. The public reads were run again by TCRdb, first through fastp at Q25 and then through MiXCR, and only productive beta chains were kept. Entries that share a CDR3 protein sequence are merged under the most common genes and DNA. It is TCRdb's table, rather than the study itself, that gives the V and J calls and clone size. Within this sample are approximately 11,000 distinct CDR3 sequences, with around 3.9% of them counted one time only. The top ten constitute roughly 7.8% of the sample.

Beyond this particular receptor, the publication reports: Additional single-cell paired TCR alpha and beta sequencing was considered necessary to confirm, at a functional level, the hypothesis that regional TCRs recognize regional mutations.

The receptor's source is a male donor with early-stage non-small cell lung cancer. The sequencing used normal lung tissue next to the tumor, collected at surgery. This chain joins TRBV5-4 to TRBJ2-5; the D gene identity is not certain. Here the CDR3 is given as CASSLGNKETQYF. The nucleotides are TGTGCCAGCAGCTTGGGGAATAAAGAGACCCAGTACTTC.